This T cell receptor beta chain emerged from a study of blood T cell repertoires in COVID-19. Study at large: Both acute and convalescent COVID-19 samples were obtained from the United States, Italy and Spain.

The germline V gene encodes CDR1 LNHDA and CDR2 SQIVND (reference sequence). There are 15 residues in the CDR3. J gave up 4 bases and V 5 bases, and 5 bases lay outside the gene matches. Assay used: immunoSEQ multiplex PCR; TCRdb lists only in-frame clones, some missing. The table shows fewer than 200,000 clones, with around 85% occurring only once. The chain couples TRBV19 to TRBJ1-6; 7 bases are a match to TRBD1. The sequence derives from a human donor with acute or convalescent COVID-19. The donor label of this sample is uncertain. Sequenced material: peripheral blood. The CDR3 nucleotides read TGTGCCAGTAGTTTGGGACAGAATTATAATTCACCCCTCCACTTT. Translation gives CASSLGQNYNSPLHF.